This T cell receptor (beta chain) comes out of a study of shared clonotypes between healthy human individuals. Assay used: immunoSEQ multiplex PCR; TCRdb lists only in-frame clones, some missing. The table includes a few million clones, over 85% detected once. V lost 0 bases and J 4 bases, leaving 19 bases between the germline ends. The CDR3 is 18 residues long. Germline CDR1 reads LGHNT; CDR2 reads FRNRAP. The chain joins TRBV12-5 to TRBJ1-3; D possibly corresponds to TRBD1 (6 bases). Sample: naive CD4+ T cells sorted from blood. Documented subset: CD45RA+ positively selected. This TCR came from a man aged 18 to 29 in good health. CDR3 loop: CASGLVGGGLGVGNTIYF. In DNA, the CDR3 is TGTGCTAGTGGTTTGGTAGGGGGAGGGCTGGGCGTAGGAAACACCATATATTTT.